This T cell receptor (beta chain) was sequenced in a study of CD8 T cells in ankylosing spondylitis. This CDR3 is 16 amino acids long. Between the trimmed V and J ends, which lost 5 bases and 2 bases, there was a span of 16 bases. The V gene's germline CDR1 is MDHEN and CDR2 SYDVKM. TCRdb reprocessed the 5' RACE reads via MiXCR and lists one record per CDR3 protein. The sample includes around 340,000 distinct CDR3 sequences, roughly 20% of them seen just once. The receptor's source is a male donor with ankylosing spondylitis or in good health (not recorded which). This chain uses TRBV28 with TRBJ1-5; weak D call: TRBD1 (5 bases). Sequencing used blood, either unsorted or a sorted T cell fraction (not recorded which). The CDR3: CASSPQTVYGNQPQHF. The CDR3 bases are TGTGCCAGCAGTCCACAGACAGTATACGGCAATCAGCCCCAGCATTTT.